Listed below are T cell receptor beta chains from one sample, sequenced in a study of T cell responses to AZD1222 COVID-19 vaccine. The repertoire was sequenced with immunoSEQ multiplex PCR; TCRdb's copy has only in-frame clones and lacks some. The repertoire consists of 170,000 or so clones, with about nine tenths occurring once and the leading ten covering approximately 3%. Source: peripheral blood, taken on day 0 of AZD1222 vaccination. These receptors originate from an adult in good health. Each CDR3 is given with its conserved first and last residue. D genes are given only for firm matches. A row's size may be missing; if present it is once, few, many or a size class.

J: TRBJ1-3; size: -; D: -; V: TRBV27; DNA: TGTGCCAGCAGTCATCGCAGGGGATCTGGAAACACCATATATTTT; CDR3: CASSHRRGSGNTIYF
J: TRBJ2-3; size: -; D: TRBD1; V: TRBV5-1; DNA: TGCGCCAGCGGCCGAGGACAGGGGGCAGATACGCAGTATTTT; CDR3: CASGRGQGADTQYF
J: TRBJ1-1; size: -; D: -; V: TRBV19; DNA: TGTGCCAGTAGTTTCACGGGGGGGTCACTAGTCACTGAAGCTTTCTTT; CDR3: CASSFTGGSLVTEAFF
J: TRBJ2-1; size: -; D: -; V: TRBV15; DNA: TGTGCCACCAGCAGAGAGCGGGGGCCCGACAATGAGCAGTTCTTC; CDR3: CATSRERGPDNEQFF
J: TRBJ1-1; size: -; D: -; V: TRBV11-3; DNA: TGTGCCAGCAGCTTAGGGGGCCAGGCTAACACTGAAGCTTTCTTT; CDR3: CASSLGGQANTEAFF
J: TRBJ1-2; size: -; D: -; V: TRBV5-6; DNA: TGTGCCAGCAGCTTGGGCAGGGGAAAGTATGGCTACACCTTC; CDR3: CASSLGRGKYGYTF
J: TRBJ2-3; size: -; D: TRBD1; V: TRBV10-1; DNA: TGCGCCAGCAGTACCGGGACAGGGGGTCCTACAACAGATACGCAGTATTTT; CDR3: CASSTGTGGPTTDTQYF
J: TRBJ1-6; size: -; D: -; V: TRBV7-3; DNA: TGTGCCAGCAGCTTGGTTTCAAATTCACCCCTCCACTTT; CDR3: CASSLVSNSPLHF
J: TRBJ1-1; size: -; D: -; V: TRBV18; DNA: TGTGCCAGCTCGCTAGGCAGGGTCGGCACTGAAGCTTTCTTT; CDR3: CASSLGRVGTEAFF
J: TRBJ2-2; size: -; D: TRBD1; V: TRBV6-1; DNA: TGTGCCAGCAGTGAACAGGGGGCTATGAGCACCGGGGAGCTGTTTTTT; CDR3: CASSEQGAMSTGELFF
J: TRBJ2-7; size: -; D: TRBD2; V: TRBV3-1/TRBV3-2; DNA: TGTGCCAGCAGCCCGGGACTAGTTCCGTACGAGCAGTACTTC; CDR3: CASSPGLVPYEQYF
J: TRBJ1-3; size: -; D: -; V: TRBV21-1; DNA: TGTGCCAGCATCAAGCGCGGATCCGGAAACACCATATATTTT; CDR3: CASIKRGSGNTIYF
J: TRBJ1-6; size: few; D: -; V: TRBV23-1; DNA: TGCGCCAGCAGTCGAAACAGAGAGTATAATTCACCCCTCCACTTT; CDR3: CASSRNREYNSPLHF
J: TRBJ2-5; size: -; D: TRBD2; V: TRBV6-6; DNA: TGTGCCAGCAGTAATATAGCGGGTCTACAAGAGACCCAGTACTTC; CDR3: CASSNIAGLQETQYF
J: TRBJ1-2; size: -; D: -; V: TRBV11-2; DNA: TGTGCCAGCAGCTTAGATCGCGGGGGCGCGAGTGGCTACACCTTC; CDR3: CASSLDRGGASGYTF
J: TRBJ2-7; size: -; D: -; V: TRBV6-1; DNA: TGTGCCAGCAGTGAAATAACCTACGAGCAGTACTTC; CDR3: CASSEITYEQYF
J: TRBJ1-5; size: -; D: TRBD1; V: TRBV7-7; DNA: TGTGCCAGCAGCCCCGGTGGGGGACAGGGGGCTCTCCGCGGCCAGCATTTT; CDR3: CASSPGGGQGALRGQHF
J: TRBJ2-5; size: once; D: -; V: TRBV7-3; DNA: TGTGCCAGCAGCTTAACCTTGAACTCGGATACCCAAGAGACCCAGTACTTC; CDR3: CASSLTLNSDTQETQYF
J: TRBJ2-7; size: -; D: -; V: TRBV9; DNA: TGTGCCAGCAGCCCCGGACCGAGCTACGAGCAGTACTTC; CDR3: CASSPGPSYEQYF
J: TRBJ1-1; size: -; D: TRBD1; V: TRBV30; DNA: TGTGCCTGGATAGGACAGGCGAACACTGAAGCTTTCTTT; CDR3: CAWIGQANTEAFF
J: TRBJ2-2; size: -; D: -; V: TRBV7-3; DNA: TGTGCCAGCAGCAACACCGGGGAGCTGTTTTTT; CDR3: CASSNTGELFF
J: TRBJ1-1; size: -; D: TRBD1; V: TRBV30; DNA: TGTGCCTGGAGGACAGGGGGCGAGAGCACTGAAGCTTTCTTT; CDR3: CAWRTGGESTEAFF
J: TRBJ2-5; size: -; D: -; V: TRBV6-5; DNA: TGTGCCAGCGGGCCAAGTTTGAGCGAGACCCAGTACTTC; CDR3: CASGPSLSETQYF
J: TRBJ1-5; size: -; D: -; V: TRBV18; DNA: TGTGCCAGCTCACGCCAAGGGGCTGGGGGTAGCAATCAGCCCCAGCATTTT; CDR3: CASSRQGAGGSNQPQHF
J: TRBJ2-5; size: -; D: -; V: TRBV6-4; DNA: TGTGCCAGCAGTGACTCGGGTGGCCGAGGACCCCAGTACTTC; CDR3: CASSDSGGRGPQYF
J: TRBJ1-3; size: -; D: -; V: TRBV7-8; DNA: TGTGCCAGCAGCTTAGGAGCTGTCAGCTCTGGAAACACCATATATTTT; CDR3: CASSLGAVSSGNTIYF
J: TRBJ1-1; size: -; D: -; V: TRBV7-8; DNA: TGTGCCAGCAGCTCGCCGGACACAAACACTGAAGCTTTCTTT; CDR3: CASSSPDTNTEAFF
J: TRBJ1-3; size: -; D: -; V: TRBV9; DNA: TGTGCCAGCAGCGTCTCTATCTCTGGAAACACCATATATTTT; CDR3: CASSVSISGNTIYF
J: TRBJ1-4; size: -; D: TRBD1; V: TRBV4-3; DNA: TGCGCCAGCAGCCGCACTACAGGGGGGAGGGAGTCAGGAGAAAAACTGTTTTTT; CDR3: CASSRTTGGRESGEKLFF
J: TRBJ2-1; size: few; D: TRBD2; V: TRBV7-2; DNA: TGTGCCAGCAGCTCCCCTAGCGGGGGCCGATACAATGAGCAGTTCTTC; CDR3: CASSSPSGGRYNEQFF
J: TRBJ2-5; size: -; D: -; V: TRBV25-1; DNA: TGTGCCAGTCAGCTGACTAGAGGGGGGCAAGAGACCCAGTACTTC; CDR3: CASQLTRGGQETQYF
J: TRBJ2-7; size: -; D: -; V: TRBV12-3/TRBV12-4; DNA: TGTGCCAGCAGCCTCACACTGACCTACGAGCAGTACTTC; CDR3: CASSLTLTYEQYF
J: TRBJ2-2; size: -; D: TRBD1; V: TRBV19; DNA: TGTGCCAGTAGTATAGTACAGGGGAGCACCGGGGAGCTGTTTTTT; CDR3: CASSIVQGSTGELFF
J: TRBJ1-4; size: -; D: -; V: TRBV4-3; DNA: TGCGCCACCAGCCCACTGGCTAGCGGGGGGGCCCGCAATGAAAAACTGTTTTTT; CDR3: CATSPLASGGARNEKLFF
J: TRBJ1-3; size: -; D: -; V: TRBV6-1; DNA: TGTGCCAGCAGTGAAGCAGGAGGGGGAAACACCATATATTTT; CDR3: CASSEAGGGNTIYF
J: TRBJ1-2; size: -; D: -; V: TRBV27; DNA: TGTGCCAGCACCAACCCCTACGACACACCTAACTATGGCTACACCTTC; CDR3: CASTNPYDTPNYGYTF
J: TRBJ1-1; size: -; D: TRBD1; V: TRBV3-1/TRBV3-2; DNA: TGTGCCAGCAGCCAAGATCGGACAGGGGCCGAGAACACTGAAGCTTTCTTT; CDR3: CASSQDRTGAENTEAFF
J: TRBJ1-5; size: -; D: -; V: TRBV7-9; DNA: TGTGCCAGCAGTAGGGGGGACGGCAATCAGCCCCAGCATTTT; CDR3: CASSRGDGNQPQHF
J: TRBJ2-6; size: once; D: -; V: TRBV7-2; DNA: TGTGCCAGCAGCTTAGGGAGGGGATCTGGGGCCAACGTCCTGACTTTC; CDR3: CASSLGRGSGANVLTF
J: TRBJ1-1; size: -; D: -; V: TRBV5-6; DNA: TGTGCCAGCAGCTTACGACAGAGCTTGATTACTGAAGCTTTCTTT; CDR3: CASSLRQSLITEAFF
J: TRBJ2-3; size: -; D: TRBD2; V: TRBV7-2; DNA: TGTGCCAGCAGCCTAGCGGGGGGCATCACAGATACGCAGTATTTT; CDR3: CASSLAGGITDTQYF
J: TRBJ1-6; size: -; D: TRBD1; V: TRBV6-5; DNA: TGTGCCAGCAGTTTAGGGGGCGTCTATAATTCACCCCTCCACTTT; CDR3: CASSLGGVYNSPLHF
J: TRBJ1-2; size: -; D: -; V: TRBV7-8; DNA: TGTGCCAGCAGCCCCGGGGGGGTGGGGCCCTACTATGGCTACACCTTC; CDR3: CASSPGGVGPYYGYTF
J: TRBJ1-2; size: -; D: -; V: TRBV4-3; DNA: TGCGCCAGCAGCCCGGGAGGGGACCTTTATGGCTACACCTTC; CDR3: CASSPGGDLYGYTF
J: TRBJ2-7; size: few; D: TRBD1; V: TRBV27; DNA: TGTGCCAGCAGCCGGGACAGGGTCTACGAGCAGTACTTC; CDR3: CASSRDRVYEQYF